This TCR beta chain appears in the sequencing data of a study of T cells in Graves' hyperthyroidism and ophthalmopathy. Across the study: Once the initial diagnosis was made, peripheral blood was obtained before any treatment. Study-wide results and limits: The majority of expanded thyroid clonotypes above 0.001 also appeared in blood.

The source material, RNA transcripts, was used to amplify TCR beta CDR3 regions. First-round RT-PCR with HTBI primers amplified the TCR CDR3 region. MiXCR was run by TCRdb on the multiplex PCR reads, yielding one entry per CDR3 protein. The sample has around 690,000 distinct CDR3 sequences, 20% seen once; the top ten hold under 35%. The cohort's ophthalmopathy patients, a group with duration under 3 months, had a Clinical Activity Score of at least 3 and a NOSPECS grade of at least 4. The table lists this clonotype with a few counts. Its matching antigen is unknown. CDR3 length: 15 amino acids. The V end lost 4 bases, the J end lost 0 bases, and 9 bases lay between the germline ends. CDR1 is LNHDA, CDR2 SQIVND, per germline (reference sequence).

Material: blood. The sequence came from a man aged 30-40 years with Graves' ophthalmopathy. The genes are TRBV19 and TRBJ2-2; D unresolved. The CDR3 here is CASSNGPPNTGELFF. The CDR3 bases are TGTGCCAGTAGTAATGGTCCTCCGAACACCGGGGAGCTGTTTTTT.